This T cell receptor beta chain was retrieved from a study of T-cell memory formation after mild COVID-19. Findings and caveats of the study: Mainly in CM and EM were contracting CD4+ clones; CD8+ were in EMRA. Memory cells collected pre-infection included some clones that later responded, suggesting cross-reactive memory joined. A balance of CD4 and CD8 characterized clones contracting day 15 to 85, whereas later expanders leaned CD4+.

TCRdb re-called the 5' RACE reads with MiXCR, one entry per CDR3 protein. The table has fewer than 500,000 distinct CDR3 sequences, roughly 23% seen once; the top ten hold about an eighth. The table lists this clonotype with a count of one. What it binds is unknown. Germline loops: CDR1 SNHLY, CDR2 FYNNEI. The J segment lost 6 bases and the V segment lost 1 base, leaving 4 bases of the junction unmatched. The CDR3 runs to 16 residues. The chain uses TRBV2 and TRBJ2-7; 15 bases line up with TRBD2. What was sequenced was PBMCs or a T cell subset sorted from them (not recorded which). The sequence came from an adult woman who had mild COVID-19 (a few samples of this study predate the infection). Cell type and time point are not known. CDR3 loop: CASSEVGLAGGGEQYF. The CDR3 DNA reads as TGTGCCAGCAGTGAAGTGGGACTAGCGGGAGGCGGCGAGCAGTACTTC. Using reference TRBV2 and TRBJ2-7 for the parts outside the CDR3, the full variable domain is EPEVTQTPSHQVTQMGQEVILRCVPISNHLYFYWYRQILGQKVEFLVSFYNNEISEKSEIFDDQFSVERPDGSNFTLKIRSTKLEDSAMYFCASSEVGLAGGGEQYFGPGTRLTVT.